A selection of T cell receptor beta chains follows, all from one sample in a study of beta chain features in type 1 diabetes. Some clones are missing from TCRdb's copy, which holds only in-frame ones; the method was immunoSEQ multiplex PCR. The sample has approximately 300,000 clones, approximately 11% seen once; the top ten hold about 0.015%. The source material was naive CD4+ T cells from blood. Receptors were obtained from a woman aged 25 to 39 in good health. The CDR3 runs from the conserved cysteine through the conserved F or W. D genes are given only for firm matches. Not every row has a clone size; where given, it reads once, few, many or a size class.

V gene	D gene	J gene	clone size	CDR3 protein	CDR3 DNA
TRBV7-9	TRBD1	TRBJ1-5	-	CASSRQGDQPQHF	TGTGCCAGCAGCCGACAGGGGGATCAGCCCCAGCATTTT
TRBV27	TRBD2	TRBJ2-1	-	CASSSGTSGYNEQFF	TGTGCCAGCAGTTCCGGGACTAGCGGGTACAATGAGCAGTTCTTC
TRBV7-2	-	TRBJ2-7	-	CASSLGGQYEQYF	TGTGCCAGCAGCTTAGGCGGACAGTACGAGCAGTACTTC
TRBV6-5	-	TRBJ2-5	few	CASSSPNQETQYF	TGTGCCAGCAGTTCCCCTAACCAAGAGACCCAGTACTTC
TRBV4-3	TRBD1	TRBJ1-1	-	CASSHPDRGTEAFF	TGCGCCAGCAGCCACCCGGACAGGGGCACTGAAGCTTTCTTT
TRBV7-2	-	TRBJ2-7	-	CASSPSYEQYF	TGTGCCAGCAGCCCTAGCTACGAGCAGTACTTC
TRBV4-2	-	TRBJ1-5	-	CASSQGTAYNQPQHF	TGTGCCAGCAGCCAAGGCACAGCATACAATCAGCCCCAGCATTTT
TRBV5-5	TRBD1	TRBJ1-2	-	CASSLAFGAGGNGYTF	TGTGCCAGCAGCTTGGCCTTCGGGGCAGGGGGCAATGGCTACACCTTC
TRBV7-9	TRBD1	TRBJ2-4	-	CASSRQGAKNIQYF	TGTGCCAGCAGCCGACAGGGGGCCAAAAACATTCAGTACTTC
TRBV7-9	TRBD2	TRBJ2-7	-	CASSLSGGGYEQYF	TGTGCCAGCAGCTTATCGGGGGGAGGTTACGAGCAGTACTTC